The 17 T cell receptor beta chains below come from one sample, sequenced in a study of cytomegalovirus exposure and HLA in healthy donors. TCRdb keeps only in-frame clones here, not all; method: immunoSEQ multiplex PCR. The sample records more than 300,000 clones, 86% being singletons. The specimen sequenced was PBMCs. These receptor sequences come from a woman younger than 30 in good health and CMV-seronegative.

The table lists this clone with a count of one. J is TRBJ2-1 and V is TRBV5-4, with D unclear. Trimming cost V 0 bases and J 9 bases, with 7 bases left between them. Germline-derived CDR1 and CDR2 are SGHNT and YYREEE (reference sequence). This CDR3 has 12 amino acids. The CDR3 region has the DNA TGTGCCAGCAGCTTGGGACAAATTGAGCAGTTCTTC. Amino acid sequence: CASSLGQIEQFF.

This clone appeared a few times. The rearrangement links TRBV6-1 to TRBJ1-5; 7 bases are a match to TRBD1. The CDR3 length is 14 residues. The germline gives CDR1 MNHNS, CDR2 SASEGT. V shed 4 bases, J shed 4 bases, and the junction held 4 bases outside the gene matches. CDR3 residues: CASSGGGGNQPQHF. The DNA of the CDR3 is TGTGCCAGCAGTGGAGGGGGCGGTAATCAGCCCCAGCATTTT.

The V and J genes are TRBV5-4 and TRBJ2-1; TRBD2 is a possible D gene (6 bases). The CDR3 spans 15 residues. Germline CDR1 SGHNT, CDR2 YYREEE (reference sequence). The V gene lost 0 bases and the J gene lost 7 bases, with 14 bases spanning the gap. CDR3 bases: TGTGCCAGCAGCTTGGCCGGGGGAACGGGAAATGAGCAGTTCTTC. Translation gives CASSLAGGTGNEQFF.

The chain recombines TRBV19 with TRBJ2-1; tentatively, D is TRBD2 (5 bases). Germline-derived CDR1 and CDR2 are LNHDA and SQIVND (reference sequence). V lost 10 bases, J lost 1 base, and 14 bases lay in between. CDR3 length: 14 amino acids. This CDR3 reads CATQSPGSYNEQFF. The CDR3 DNA sequence: TGTGCCACCCAGTCTCCGGGATCCTACAATGAGCAGTTCTTC.

The chain carries TRBV29-1 and TRBJ2-3, with 8 bases identical to TRBD2. V lost 5 bases and J lost 2; bases outside the gene matches: 3. CDR1 and CDR2 from the germline V gene are SQVTM and ANQGSEA. The CDR3 consists of 13 residues. CDR3 loop: CSVIAGITDTQYF. Written as DNA, the CDR3 is TGCAGCGTTATAGCGGGAATCACAGATACGCAGTATTTT.

CDR3 sequence reads: CASSQETIRTDTQYF. For the CDR3, the DNA is TGTGCCAGCAGCCAAGAGACTATTCGCACAGATACGCAGTATTTT. The rearrangement joins TRBV14 to TRBJ2-3; a weak D match, TRBD2 (5 bases). Trimming shortened V by 0 bases and J by 1 base, and 8 bases separated the two germline ends. The CDR3 contains 15 residues. CDR1 is SGHDN, CDR2 FVKESK, per germline.

The chain is built from TRBV18 and TRBJ2-3, with 7 positions matching TRBD2. The CDR3 has 15 amino acids. Germline values: CDR1 KGHSH, CDR2 LQKENI. J was trimmed by 6 bases and V by 3 bases; bases with no gene match: 9. CDR3 sequence reads: CASSPSAGGRDTQYF. DNA for the CDR3: TGTGCCAGCTCACCCTCGGCCGGGGGGAGGGATACGCAGTATTTT.

This clone was counted at least ten times. CDR3 sequence reads: CASSVGEAGEQFF. DNA for the CDR3: TGTGCCAGCAGTGTGGGGGAGGCAGGTGAGCAGTTCTTC. The chain couples TRBV6-4 to TRBJ2-1, with D possibly TRBD2 on 6 matching bases. With 4 bases removed from V and 9 bases from J, the gap between germline ends came to 13 bases. Germline V gene lookup returns CDR1 MRHNA and CDR2 SNTAGT. There are 13 residues in the CDR3.

The chain carries TRBV5-1 and TRBJ2-3; no clear D. V was cut by 4 bases and J by 9 bases, with 9 bases left in between. Germline assignment: CDR1 SGHRS and CDR2 YFSETQ. The CDR3 is 11 amino acids. The CDR3 spells CASSDFRTQYF. In DNA, the CDR3 is TGCGCCAGCAGCGACTTTAGGACGCAGTATTTT.

Here the CDR3 reads CASSQQGAVYGYTF. CDR3 coding DNA: TGTGCCAGCAGCCAACAGGGGGCCGTCTATGGCTACACCTTC. The chain combines TRBV14 with TRBJ1-2, with TRBD1 identical over 8 bases. CDR3 length: 14 amino acids. J lost 4 bases, V lost 2 bases, and 3 bases had no gene match. From germline, CDR1 is SGHDN and CDR2 FVKESK. Looking up the rest from reference TRBV14 and TRBJ1-2 gives the full variable domain: EAGVTQFPSHSVIEKGQTVTLRCDPISGHDNLYWYRRVMGKEIKFLLHFVKESKQDESGMPNNRFLAERTGGTYSTLKVQPAELEDSGVYFCASSQQGAVYGYTFGSGTRLTVV.

The genes are TRBV6-5 and TRBJ1-1; TRBD1 matches 8 bases. Germline loops: CDR1 MNHEY, CDR2 SVGAGI. After removal of 6 bases from V and 1 base from J, the junction contained 7 bases not matched to a gene. CDR3 length equals 15 residues. The CDR3 is CASRDDRGKNTEAFF. In DNA, the CDR3 is TGTGCCAGCAGGGACGACAGGGGAAAGAACACTGAAGCTTTCTTT.

The rearrangement links TRBV6-1 to TRBJ2-1, with 7 nucleotides matching TRBD2. Trimming cost V 8 bases and J 10 bases; bases outside gene matches: 11. In germline, CDR1 is MNHNS, CDR2 SASEGT. This CDR3 spans 13 amino acids. CDR3 nucleotides: TGTGCCAGCCATATCTCTGGGGGGGAGGAGCAGTTCTTC. Amino acids: CASHISGGEEQFF.

The chain uses TRBV5-4 and TRBJ2-4, with TRBD1 as a possible D gene (5 bases). The V end lost 0 bases, the J end lost 0 bases, and 10 bases lay between the germline ends. This CDR3 spans 16 amino acids. Germline V gene sequence: CDR1 SGHNT, CDR2 YYREEE (reference sequence). Here the CDR3 reads CASSLAGIGAKNIQYF. As DNA, the CDR3 is TGTGCCAGCAGCTTGGCAGGGATAGGAGCCAAAAACATTCAGTACTTC.

This clone occurred a few times. V is TRBV18 and J is TRBJ1-6; TRBD1 might be the D (5 bases). Between the trimmed V and J ends, which lost 3 bases and 0 bases, there was a span of 9 bases. The CDR3 sequence is 16 residues long. From germline, CDR1 is KGHSH and CDR2 LQKENI. The CDR3 here is CASSPRGSSYNSPLHF. CDR3 nucleotides: TGTGCCAGCTCACCTCGGGGGAGCTCCTATAATTCACCCCTCCACTTT.

This clone came up a few times. The chain carries TRBV30 and TRBJ1-6; no definite D call. Between the trimmed V and J ends, which lost 4 bases and 9 bases, there was a span of 19 bases. The CDR3 totals 15 residues. Per germline, CDR1 GTSNPN and CDR2 SVGIG (reference sequence). DNA for the CDR3: TGTGCCTGGAAGGCAGGAGGTATGGTGGGTTCACCCCTCCACTTT. It codes for CAWKAGGMVGSPLHF. The full variable domain, with the rest looked up from reference TRBV30 and TRBJ1-6, is SQTIHQWPATLVQPVGSPLSLECTVEGTSNPNLYWYRQAAGRGLQLLFYSVGIGQISSEVPQNLSASRPQDRQFILSSKKLLLSDSGFYLCAWKAGGMVGSPLHFGNGTRLTVT.

The rearrangement joins TRBV29-1 to TRBJ1-1; D unresolved. Trimming removed 7 bases at V and 0 bases at J, with 18 bases between. The CDR3 spans 15 residues. CDR1 is SQVTM and CDR2 is ANQGSEA in the germline V gene. The DNA for the CDR3 is TGCAGCGGGATCACACAATCGACTTTGAACACTGAAGCTTTCTTT. Amino acids: CSGITQSTLNTEAFF.

This clone was observed a handful of times. Additional DNA sequences in this sample encode the identical CDR3. The chain combines TRBV27 with TRBJ1-6, with D unresolved. This CDR3 contains 14 residues. V dropped 4 bases and J dropped 7 bases, with 11 bases sitting between them. Germline CDR1 reads MNHEY; CDR2 reads SMNVEV (reference sequence). DNA for the CDR3: TGTGCCAGCAGTTCTGGGCAGACCAATTCACCCCTCCACTTT. Protein sequence: CASSSGQTNSPLHF.